This TCR beta chain was sequenced in a study of blood T cell repertoires in COVID-19. Study-wide background: The analysed material was cDNA or gDNA that came from T cells, B-cell-depleted T cells, or PBMCs.

This table comes from immunoSEQ multiplex PCR, and its TCRdb copy is limited to in-frame clones, with some not included. Found here are about 150,000 clones, roughly nine tenths of them singletons; the top ten hold around 16%. Germline CDR1 SGHNT, CDR2 YENEEA. The length of the CDR3 is 15 residues. Trimming took off 0 bases at V and 10 bases at J, with 13 bases between the two ends. The TCR originated in a woman aged 40 to 55 with acute or convalescent COVID-19. The sequenced material came from peripheral blood. The chain couples TRBV11-3 to TRBJ1-6; D is perhaps TRBD1 (6 bases). CDR3 region: CASSLESGVRSPLHF. CDR3 DNA: TGTGCCAGCAGCTTAGAATCAGGGGTGAGGTCACCCCTCCACTTT. Using reference TRBV11-3 and TRBJ1-6 for the parts outside the CDR3, the full variable domain is EAGVVQSPRYKIIEKKQPVAFWCNPISGHNTLYWYLQNLGQGPELLIRYENEEAVDDSQLPKDRFSAERLKGVDSTLKIQPAELGDSAVYLCASSLESGVRSPLHFGNGTRLTVT.